This T cell receptor (beta chain) comes out of a study of blood T cell repertoires in COVID-19. Study at large: Nucleic acid was either cDNA or gDNA, and it came from T cells, B-cell-depleted T cells, or PBMCs.

Libraries were prepared by immunoSEQ multiplex PCR; TCRdb keeps only in-frame clonotypes and omits some of them. Here the sample spans under 300,000 clones, about nine tenths being singletons. Those who participated ranged in age from about 18 to 89 years and resided in approximately 26 US areas. For recovered donors of Cohort 3, there were two negative PCRs, clearance, or symptom resolution. This CDR3 spans 14 amino acids. In germline, CDR1 is SGHVS, CDR2 FQNEAQ. Trimming cost V 4 bases and J 3 bases, with 13 bases left between them. V gene TRBV7-8 combines with J gene TRBJ2-7; D may be TRBD2 (5 bases). The clonotype comes from a woman aged 50 to 60 who had recovered from COVID-19. The material sequenced was PBMCs or T cells enriched from blood (not recorded which). CDR3 region: CASSSTSSDYEQYF. Written as DNA, the CDR3 is TGTGCCAGCAGCTCAACTAGTTCAGACTACGAGCAGTACTTC.